A single sample gave rise to the 24 T cell receptor beta chains below, sequenced in a study of blood T cell dynamics during melanoma immunotherapy. This table comes from immunoSEQ multiplex PCR, and its TCRdb copy is limited to in-frame clones, with some not included. The sample carries 6,200 or so clones, around 80% recorded once. Time point described: pre-treatment baseline. Sequencing was performed on blood, taken from a patient treated with checkpoint blockade. These receptor sequences come from a human donor with melanoma. Some clones in this sample may be carry-over from other donors' samples.

The V gene is TRBV7-2, the J gene TRBJ2-7; TRBD2 matches 10 bases. Germline CDR1 reads SGHTA; CDR2 reads FQGNSA. With V trimmed by 5 bases and J by 7 bases, 11 bases remained unmatched. The CDR3 is made up of 15 amino acids. CDR3 bases: TGTGCCAGCAGCCTCCCCGGGCTAGCGGGGGTAGAGCAGTACTTC. Translating it yields CASSLPGLAGVEQYF.

The chain carries TRBV11-2 and TRBJ2-3; 7 bases line up with TRBD2. Germline V gives CDR1 SGHAT, CDR2 FQNNGV. There are 15 residues in the CDR3. V lost 5 bases, J lost 5 bases, and 10 bases stayed unmatched. The CDR3 protein is CASSHGGRELDTQYF. The CDR3 region has the DNA TGTGCCAGCAGCCATGGAGGGCGGGAGTTAGATACGCAGTATTTT.

V gene TRBV27 combines with J gene TRBJ2-7, with 8 nucleotides matching TRBD1. Unmatched junction bases numbered 3, after V lost 4 bases and J lost 4 bases. Germline loops: CDR1 MNHEY, CDR2 SMNVEV (reference sequence). The CDR3 is 13 residues long. CDR3 sequence: CASSSDRAYEQYF. The CDR3, as DNA: TGTGCCAGCAGTTCGGACAGGGCTTACGAGCAGTACTTC.

The chain links TRBV4-1 to TRBJ1-1; a weak D match, TRBD1 (5 bases). Trimming pared 3 bases from V and 3 bases from J, leaving 8 bases between. CDR1 and CDR2 (germline): MGHRA, YSYEKL. The CDR3 covers 13 residues. DNA of the CDR3: TGCGCCAGCAGCCAGATCAGGGACACTGAAGCTTTCTTT. Its protein is CASSQIRDTEAFF.

V usage is TRBV30 and J usage is TRBJ2-2; D gene unclear. V lost 2 bases, J lost 5 bases, and 6 bases lay in between. This CDR3 is 12 amino acids long. CDR1 and CDR2 from the germline V gene are GTSNPN and SVGIG (reference sequence). The CDR3 loop is CAWSLGTGELFF. Here the CDR3 DNA reads TGTGCCTGGAGTCTAGGGACCGGGGAGCTGTTTTTT.

The chain combines TRBV28 with TRBJ2-5; 8 bases fit TRBD2. The J call may be in error: the DNA end matches TRBJ2-7 better. This CDR3 is 15 amino acids long. CDR1 is MDHEN, CDR2 SYDVKM, per germline. CDR3: CASSLSGSPTYEQYF. DNA of the CDR3: TGTGCCAGCAGTCTAAGCGGGAGCCCTACCTACGAGCAGTACTTC.

The table lists this clone with a count of one. This chain links TRBV27 with TRBJ2-5; D is tentatively TRBD1 or TRBD2 (5 bases each). The V gene lost 3 bases and the J gene lost 1 base, with 6 bases spanning the gap. CDR3 length equals 13 residues. Germline V CDR1 and CDR2: MNHEY, SMNVEV (reference sequence). The CDR3 bases are TGTGCCAGCAGTTTGAGGGGCCAAGAGACCCAGTACTTC. Translated: CASSLRGQETQYF.

CDR3 bases: TGTGCCAGCAGCCAGGCAGGGGGCGGCGAGCAGTACTTC. It is translated as CASSQAGGGEQYF. This sequence joins TRBV7-9 and TRBJ2-7; 8 bases map to TRBD1. The CDR3 has 13 amino acids. CDR1 SEHNR and CDR2 FQNEAQ come from the germline V gene (reference sequence). With V trimmed by 5 bases and J by 6 bases, 6 bases remained unmatched. The variable domain in full, with the rest retrieved from reference TRBV7-9 and TRBJ2-7, is DTGVSQNPRHKITKRGQNVTFRCDPISEHNRLYWYRQTLGQGPEFLTYFQNEAQLEKSRLLSDRFSAERPKGSFSTLEIQRTEQGDSAMYLCASSQAGGGEQYFGPGTRLTVT.

The count of this clone is one. The chain couples TRBV29-1 to TRBJ2-6, with unresolved D. The CDR3 is 13 amino acids. In germline, CDR1 is SQVTM, CDR2 ANQGSEA. V dropped 5 bases and J dropped 2 bases, with 7 bases sitting between them. The CDR3 is CSVLSAGANVLTF. The CDR3 DNA reads TGCAGCGTTCTAAGTGCTGGGGCCAACGTCCTGACTTTC. Full variable domain (rest looked up from reference TRBV29-1 and TRBJ2-6): SAVISQKPSRDICQRGTSLTIQCQVDSQVTMMFWYRQQPGQSLTLIATANQGSEATYESGFVIDKFPISRPNLTFSTLTVSNMSPEDSSIYLCSVLSAGANVLTFGAGSRLTVL.

V and J are TRBV6-5 and TRBJ2-3; D is possibly TRBD2 (6 bases). Germline V gene sequence: CDR1 MNHEY, CDR2 SVGAGI. V was pared by 2 bases and J by 4 bases, with 13 bases between. This CDR3 region has 15 residues. CDR3 bases: TGTGCCAGCAGTTACCTGGGGGGAGGACCAGATACGCAGTATTTT. Translated, it gives CASSYLGGGPDTQYF.

The chain is built from TRBV4-1 and TRBJ2-7; TRBD2 matches 14 bases. The CDR3 contains 20 residues. CDR1 is MGHRA and CDR2 is YSYEKL in the germline V gene. Germline trimming cut 0 bases from V and 1 base from J; bases unmatched to any gene: 11. Written as DNA, the CDR3 is TGCGCCAGCAGCCAAGAGGTACCGGGACTAGCGGGAGTGGGTTCCTACGAGCAGTACTTC. Translated: CASSQEVPGLAGVGSYEQYF.

This chain links TRBV4-1 with TRBJ2-1, with TRBD1 matching over 8 bases. The J segment lost 10 bases and the V segment lost 1 base, leaving 9 bases of the junction unmatched. Germline-derived CDR1 and CDR2 are MGHRA and YSYEKL. This CDR3 has 15 residues. This CDR3 is CASSQGDRGAREQFF. The CDR3 DNA sequence: TGCGCCAGCAGCCAAGGTGACAGGGGCGCCAGGGAGCAGTTCTTC.

CDR3 amino acids: CSVDSRGLGHGYTF. Written as DNA, the CDR3 is TGCAGCGTTGACTCGAGGGGGCTGGGCCATGGCTACACCTTC. The V call is TRBV29-1, the J call TRBJ1-2, with 7 bases matching TRBD1. Germline-derived CDR1 and CDR2 are SQVTM and ANQGSEA. The CDR3 sequence is 14 residues long. Trimming removed 3 bases from V and 6 bases from J; junction bases left unmatched: 10.

This chain links TRBV7-2 with TRBJ2-7; TRBD2 agrees at 7 bases. Losses at the gene ends were 4 bases for V and 2 bases for J; bases not matched to a gene: 5. Germline-derived CDR1 and CDR2 are SGHTA and FQGNSA. The CDR3 contains 14 residues. The CDR3 nucleotides are TGTGCCAGCAGCTCGGGACTAATTCCCTACGAGCAGTACTTC. The encoded protein is CASSSGLIPYEQYF.

V usage is TRBV6-1 and J usage is TRBJ1-4; D not certain. The CDR3 extends over 14 amino acids. Germline CDR1 is MNHNS and CDR2 is SASEGT. V dropped 11 bases and J dropped 6 bases, with 19 bases sitting between them. CDR3 sequence (DNA): TGTGCCGCAGCAGAGGAGGTTGAGTATGAAAAACTGTTTTTT. Translating it yields CAAAEEVEYEKLFF.

The chain is built from TRBV5-1 and TRBJ2-1, with D possibly being TRBD2 (6 bases). Germline CDR1 is SGHRS and CDR2 is YFSETQ. The ends were cut back, 0 bases at V and 6 bases at J, with 10 bases in the middle. This CDR3 comprises 14 residues. The CDR3 reads CASSLAQGLNEQFF. The CDR3 nucleotides are TGCGCCAGCAGCTTGGCGCAGGGACTCAATGAGCAGTTCTTC.

As concerns this clone: This sample includes further DNA sequences coding for the same CDR3. V and J are TRBV4-2 and TRBJ2-3; D gene uncertain. Trimming took 0 bases from V and 4 from J, leaving 8 bases between them. This CDR3 is 14 amino acids long. Germline V gene lookup returns CDR1 LGHNA and CDR2 YNFKEQ. CDR3 DNA: TGTGCCAGCAGCCAAGAAAGGATACCAGATACGCAGTATTTT. It translates to CASSQERIPDTQYF.

The chain is built from TRBV30 and TRBJ1-4; 9 bases line up with TRBD1. This CDR3 has 14 residues. Germline loops: CDR1 GTSNPN, CDR2 SVGIG (reference sequence). V trimming: 5 bases; J trimming: 7 bases; junction bases outside the gene matches: 8. CDR3 amino acids: CAWSTGTGSEKLFF. The CDR3 DNA reads TGTGCCTGGTCCACCGGGACAGGGAGTGAAAAACTGTTTTTT.

The rearrangement joins TRBV5-6 to TRBJ2-1; a weak D match, TRBD1 (6 bases). The V gene lost 0 bases and the J gene lost 12 bases, with 16 bases spanning the gap. Looked up from germline, CDR1 is SGHDT and CDR2 is YYEEEE. The CDR3 has 14 residues. CDR3 residues: CASSLAYLGTPQFF. DNA of the CDR3: TGTGCCAGCAGCTTGGCGTACCTCGGGACACCGCAGTTCTTC.

The genes are TRBV5-8 and TRBJ1-3; D call uncertain. Germline V gene sequence: CDR1 SGHTS, CDR2 YDEGEE. V was clipped by 4 bases and J by 0 bases, with 11 bases between them. This CDR3 spans 15 amino acids. The CDR3 DNA sequence: TGTGCCAGCAGCCTAAGGATGAGCTCTGGAAACACCATATATTTT. It translates to CASSLRMSSGNTIYF.

V gene TRBV19 combines with J gene TRBJ1-5; D unresolved. The germline gives CDR1 LNHDA, CDR2 SQIVND (reference sequence). With 5 bases removed from V and 4 bases from J, the gap between germline ends came to 9 bases. CDR3 length equals 13 residues. The CDR3 DNA sequence: TGTGCCAGTAGTGAACAGCGGAATCAGCCCCAGCATTTT. Translating gives CASSEQRNQPQHF.

This clone occurred a few times. This chain joins TRBV5-6 and TRBJ2-2, with D hard to call. The CDR3 loop spans 13 amino acids. The V end lost 3 bases, the J end lost 6 bases, and 9 bases lay between the germline ends. The germline gives CDR1 SGHDT, CDR2 YYEEEE. CDR3 sequence reads: CASSSVDAGELFF. The CDR3 DNA reads as TGTGCCAGCAGCTCCGTCGACGCCGGGGAGCTGTTTTTT.

This sequence joins TRBV27 and TRBJ1-6; D unclear. CDR1 is MNHEY, CDR2 SMNVEV, per germline (reference sequence). The CDR3 loop spans 15 amino acids. Trimming shortened V by 2 bases and J by 2 bases, and 7 bases separated the two germline ends. CDR3 sequence: CASSLRRPYNSPLHF. CDR3 sequence (DNA): TGTGCCAGCAGTTTACGGAGGCCCTATAATTCACCCCTCCACTTT.

The CDR3 reads CASSTRGVLTEAFF. CDR3 nucleotides: TGTGCCAGCAGTACCCGGGGGGTCTTAACTGAAGCTTTCTTT. The rearrangement uses TRBV2 and TRBJ1-1, with D maybe TRBD1 (5 bases). Germline CDR1 and CDR2: SNHLY and FYNNEI. V was pared by 5 bases and J by 5 bases, with 15 bases between. The CDR3 is 14 residues long.